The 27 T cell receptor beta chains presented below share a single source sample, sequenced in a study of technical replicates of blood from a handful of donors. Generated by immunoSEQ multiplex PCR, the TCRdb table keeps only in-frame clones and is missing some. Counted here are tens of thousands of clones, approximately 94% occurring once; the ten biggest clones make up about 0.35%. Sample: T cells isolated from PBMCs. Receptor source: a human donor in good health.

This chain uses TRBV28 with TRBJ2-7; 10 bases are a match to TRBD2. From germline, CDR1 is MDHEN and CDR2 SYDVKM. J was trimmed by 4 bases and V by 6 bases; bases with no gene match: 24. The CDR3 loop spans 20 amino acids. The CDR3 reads CASSLGASGSYEQSGYEQYF. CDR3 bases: TGTGCCAGCAGCCTAGGGGCTAGCGGGAGTTACGAACAGAGTGGTTACGAGCAGTACTTC.

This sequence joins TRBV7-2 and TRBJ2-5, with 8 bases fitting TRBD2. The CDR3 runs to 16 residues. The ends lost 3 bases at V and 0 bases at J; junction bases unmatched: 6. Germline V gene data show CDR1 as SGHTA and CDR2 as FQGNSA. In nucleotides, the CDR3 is TGTGCCAGCAGCTTCCTACTAGCGGAATACCAAGAGACCCAGTACTTC. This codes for CASSFLLAEYQETQYF.

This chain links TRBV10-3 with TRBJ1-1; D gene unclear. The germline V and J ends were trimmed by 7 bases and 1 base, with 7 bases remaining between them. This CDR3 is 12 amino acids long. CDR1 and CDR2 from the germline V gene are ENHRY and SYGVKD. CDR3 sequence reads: CAIKEGNTEAFF. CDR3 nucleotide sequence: TGTGCCATCAAGGAGGGGAACACTGAAGCTTTCTTT.

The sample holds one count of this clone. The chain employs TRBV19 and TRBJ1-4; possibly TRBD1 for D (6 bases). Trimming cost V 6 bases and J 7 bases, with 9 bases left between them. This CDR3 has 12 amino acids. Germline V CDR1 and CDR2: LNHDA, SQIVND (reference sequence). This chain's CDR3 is CASRQGFEKLFF. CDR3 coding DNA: TGTGCCAGTAGACAGGGTTTTGAAAAACTGTTTTTT.

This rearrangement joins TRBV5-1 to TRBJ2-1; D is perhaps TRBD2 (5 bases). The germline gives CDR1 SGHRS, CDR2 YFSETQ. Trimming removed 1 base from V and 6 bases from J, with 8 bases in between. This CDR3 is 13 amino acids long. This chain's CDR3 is CASSLTGTNEQFF. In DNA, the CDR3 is TGCGCCAGCAGCTTGACGGGAACCAATGAGCAGTTCTTC.

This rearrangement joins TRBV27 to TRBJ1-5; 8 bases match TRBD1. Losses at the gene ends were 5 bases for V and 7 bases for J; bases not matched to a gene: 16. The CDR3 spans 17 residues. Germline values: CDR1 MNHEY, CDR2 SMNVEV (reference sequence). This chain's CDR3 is CASSSPGTGKLQQPQHF. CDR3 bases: TGTGCCAGCAGTAGTCCCGGGACAGGAAAACTTCAGCAGCCCCAGCATTTT.

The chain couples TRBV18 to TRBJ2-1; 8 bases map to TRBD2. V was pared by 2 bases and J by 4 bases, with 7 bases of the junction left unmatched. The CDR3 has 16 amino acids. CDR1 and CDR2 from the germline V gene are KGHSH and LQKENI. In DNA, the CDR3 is TGTGCCAGCTCACCAGTGGCGACTAGCGAATACAATGAGCAGTTCTTC. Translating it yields CASSPVATSEYNEQFF.

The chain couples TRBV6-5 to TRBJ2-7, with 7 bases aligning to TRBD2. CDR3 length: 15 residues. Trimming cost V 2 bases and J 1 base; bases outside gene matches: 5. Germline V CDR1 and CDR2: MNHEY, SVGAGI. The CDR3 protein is CASSYLQRESYEQYF. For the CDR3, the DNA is TGTGCCAGCAGTTACCTTCAGCGGGAATCCTACGAGCAGTACTTC.

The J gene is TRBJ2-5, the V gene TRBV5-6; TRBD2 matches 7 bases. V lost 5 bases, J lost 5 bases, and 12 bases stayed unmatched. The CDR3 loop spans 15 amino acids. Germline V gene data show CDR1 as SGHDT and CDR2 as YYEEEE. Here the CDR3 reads CASRLARRGSETQYF. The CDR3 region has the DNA TGTGCCAGCAGACTAGCGAGGAGGGGATCGGAGACCCAGTACTTC.

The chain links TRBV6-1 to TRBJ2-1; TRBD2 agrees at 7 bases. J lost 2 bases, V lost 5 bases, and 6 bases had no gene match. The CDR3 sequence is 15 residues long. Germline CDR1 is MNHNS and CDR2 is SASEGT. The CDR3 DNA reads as TGTGCCAGCAGTCCACAAGCGGGAACCTACAATGAGCAGTTCTTC. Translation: CASSPQAGTYNEQFF.

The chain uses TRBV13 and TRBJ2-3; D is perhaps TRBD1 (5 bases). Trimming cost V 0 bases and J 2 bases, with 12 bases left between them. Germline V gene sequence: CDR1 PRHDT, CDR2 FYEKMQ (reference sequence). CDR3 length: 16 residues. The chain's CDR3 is CASSLGSTGPTDTQYF. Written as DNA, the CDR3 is TGTGCCAGCAGCTTAGGGAGCACAGGACCCACAGATACGCAGTATTTT.

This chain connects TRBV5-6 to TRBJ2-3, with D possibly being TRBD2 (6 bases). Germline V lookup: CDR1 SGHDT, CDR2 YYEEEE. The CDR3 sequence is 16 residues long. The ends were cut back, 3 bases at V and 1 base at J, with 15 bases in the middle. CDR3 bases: TGTGCCAGCAGCTCGGGTAGCGGACTCGGCACAGATACGCAGTATTTT. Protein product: CASSSGSGLGTDTQYF.

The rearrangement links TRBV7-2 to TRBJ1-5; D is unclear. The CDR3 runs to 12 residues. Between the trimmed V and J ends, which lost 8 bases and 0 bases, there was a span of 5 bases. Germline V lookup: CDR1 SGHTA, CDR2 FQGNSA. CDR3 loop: CASSNSNQPQHF. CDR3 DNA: TGTGCCAGCTCTAATAGCAATCAGCCCCAGCATTTT.

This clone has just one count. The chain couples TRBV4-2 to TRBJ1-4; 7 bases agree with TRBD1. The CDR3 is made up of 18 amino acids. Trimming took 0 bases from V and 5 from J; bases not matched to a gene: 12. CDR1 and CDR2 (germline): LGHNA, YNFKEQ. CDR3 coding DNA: TGTGCCAGCAGCCAAGATTGGGGGACAGCAGTTCGGAATGAAAAACTGTTTTTT. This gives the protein CASSQDWGTAVRNEKLFF.

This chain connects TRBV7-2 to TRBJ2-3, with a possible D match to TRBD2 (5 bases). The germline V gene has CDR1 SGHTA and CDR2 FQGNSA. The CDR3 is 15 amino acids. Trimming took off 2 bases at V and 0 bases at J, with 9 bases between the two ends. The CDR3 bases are TGTGCCAGCAGCTTATCAGCGGTGAGCACAGATACGCAGTATTTT. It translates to CASSLSAVSTDTQYF.

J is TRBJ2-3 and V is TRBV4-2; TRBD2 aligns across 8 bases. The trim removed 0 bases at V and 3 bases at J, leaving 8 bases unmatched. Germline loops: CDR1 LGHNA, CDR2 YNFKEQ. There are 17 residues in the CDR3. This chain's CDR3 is CASSQERAGGETDTQYF. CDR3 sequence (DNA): TGTGCCAGCAGCCAAGAGCGGGCGGGAGGAGAAACAGATACGCAGTATTTT.

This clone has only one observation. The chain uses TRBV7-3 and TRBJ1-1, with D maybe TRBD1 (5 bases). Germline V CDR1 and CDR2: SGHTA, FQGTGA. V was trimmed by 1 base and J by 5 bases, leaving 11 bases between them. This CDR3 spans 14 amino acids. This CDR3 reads CASSLSGAGTEAFF. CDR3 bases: TGTGCCAGCAGCTTAAGCGGGGCCGGAACTGAAGCTTTCTTT.

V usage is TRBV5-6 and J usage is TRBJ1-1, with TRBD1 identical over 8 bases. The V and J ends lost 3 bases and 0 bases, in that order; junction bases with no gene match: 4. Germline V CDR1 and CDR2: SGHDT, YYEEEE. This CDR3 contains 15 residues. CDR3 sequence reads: CASSSPGQVNTEAFF. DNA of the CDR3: TGTGCCAGCAGCTCGCCGGGACAGGTGAACACTGAAGCTTTCTTT.

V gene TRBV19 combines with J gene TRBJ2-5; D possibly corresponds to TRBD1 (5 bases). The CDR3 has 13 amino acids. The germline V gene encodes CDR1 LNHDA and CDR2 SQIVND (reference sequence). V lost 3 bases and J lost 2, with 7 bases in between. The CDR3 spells CASSMDTQETQYF. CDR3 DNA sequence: TGTGCCAGTAGTATGGACACGCAAGAGACCCAGTACTTC.

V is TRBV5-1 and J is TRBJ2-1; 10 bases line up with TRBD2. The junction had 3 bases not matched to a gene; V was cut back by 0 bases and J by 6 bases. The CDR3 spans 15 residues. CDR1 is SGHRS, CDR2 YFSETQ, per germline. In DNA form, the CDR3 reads TGCGCCAGCAGCTTGGGGGCTAGCGGGAGCAATGAGCAGTTCTTC. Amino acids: CASSLGASGSNEQFF.

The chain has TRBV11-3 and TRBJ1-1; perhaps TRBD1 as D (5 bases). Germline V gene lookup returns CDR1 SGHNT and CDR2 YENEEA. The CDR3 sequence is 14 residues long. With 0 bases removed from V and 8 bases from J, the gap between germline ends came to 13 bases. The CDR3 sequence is CASSLDGWGYEAFF. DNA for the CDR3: TGTGCCAGCAGCTTAGATGGCTGGGGCTACGAAGCTTTCTTT.

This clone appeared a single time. The DNA for the CDR3 is TGTGCCAGCAGCTCCTACGGGACAGGGGGACCCTACGAGCAGTACTTC. This encodes CASSSYGTGGPYEQYF. The chain links TRBV7-9 to TRBJ2-7, with TRBD1 matching 11 bases. In germline, CDR1 is SEHNR, CDR2 FQNEAQ (reference sequence). V was pared by 4 bases and J by 2 bases, with 7 bases of the junction left unmatched. This CDR3 is built from 16 residues.

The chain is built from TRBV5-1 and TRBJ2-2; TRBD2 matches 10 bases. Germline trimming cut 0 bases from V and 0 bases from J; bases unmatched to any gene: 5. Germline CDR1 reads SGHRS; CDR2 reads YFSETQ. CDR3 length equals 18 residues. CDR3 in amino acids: CASSLVLAGGTNTGELFF. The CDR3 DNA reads TGCGCCAGCAGCTTGGTCTTAGCGGGGGGTACGAACACCGGGGAGCTGTTTTTT. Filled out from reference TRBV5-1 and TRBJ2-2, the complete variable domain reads KAGVTQTPRYLIKTRGQQVTLSCSPISGHRSVSWYQQTPGQGLQFLFEYFSETQRNKGNFPGRFSGRQFSNSRSEMNVSTLELGDSALYLCASSLVLAGGTNTGELFFGEGSRLTVL.

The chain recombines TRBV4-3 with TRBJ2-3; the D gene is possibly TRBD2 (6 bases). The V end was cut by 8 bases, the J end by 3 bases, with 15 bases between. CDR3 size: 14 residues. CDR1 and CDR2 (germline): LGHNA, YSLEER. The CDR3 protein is CASETSHETDTQYF. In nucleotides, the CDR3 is TGCGCCAGCGAAACTAGCCATGAGACAGATACGCAGTATTTT.

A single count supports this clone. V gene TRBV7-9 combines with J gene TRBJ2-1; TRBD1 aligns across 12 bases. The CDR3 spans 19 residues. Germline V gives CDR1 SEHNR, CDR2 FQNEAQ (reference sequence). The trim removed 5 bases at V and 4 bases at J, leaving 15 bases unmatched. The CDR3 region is CASSPKTVRDRGLYNEQFF. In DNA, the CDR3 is TGTGCCAGCAGCCCGAAAACTGTCCGGGACAGGGGGCTTTACAATGAGCAGTTCTTC.

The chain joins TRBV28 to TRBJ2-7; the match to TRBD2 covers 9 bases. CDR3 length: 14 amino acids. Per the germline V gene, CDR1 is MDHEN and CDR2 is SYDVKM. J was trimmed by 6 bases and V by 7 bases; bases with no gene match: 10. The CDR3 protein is CASTLGAGGPEQYF. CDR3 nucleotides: TGTGCCAGCACCTTAGGGGCGGGAGGGCCCGAGCAGTACTTC.

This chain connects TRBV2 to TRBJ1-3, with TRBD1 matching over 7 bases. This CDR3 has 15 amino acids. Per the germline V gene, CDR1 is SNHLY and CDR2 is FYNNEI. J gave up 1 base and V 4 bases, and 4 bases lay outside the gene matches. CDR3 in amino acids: CASSAARGSGNTIYF. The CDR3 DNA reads TGTGCCAGCAGTGCGGCCAGGGGGTCTGGAAACACCATATATTTT.